The 19 T cell receptor beta chains below were found in one sample sequenced in a study of cytomegalovirus exposure and HLA in healthy donors. The PCR had 60 Vbeta and 13 Jbeta primers. Some clones are missing from TCRdb's copy, which holds only in-frame ones; the method was immunoSEQ multiplex PCR. This table has some 98,000 clones, roughly 76% appearing once. Sequencing was done on a sample of PBMCs. The origin of the receptors is a human donor in good health.

The CDR3 DNA reads TGTGCCAGCAGGGGCGGGGCAGGGGGCTCTGGGGCCAACGTCCTGACTTTC. It translates to CASRGGAGGSGANVLTF. The gene calls are TRBV2 and TRBJ2-6, with D perhaps TRBD1 (7 bases). Germline lookup yields CDR1 SNHLY and CDR2 FYNNEI. V lost 6 bases and J lost 0, with 15 bases in between. The CDR3 runs 17 residues.

V usage is TRBV10-1 and J usage is TRBJ1-6, with 7 bases that match TRBD1. V lost 3 bases and J lost 5; bases outside the gene matches: 1. This CDR3 region has 14 residues. CDR1 is WNHNN, CDR2 SYGVQD, per germline (reference sequence). Here the CDR3 reads CASSEQGNNSPLHF. CDR3 nucleotides: TGCGCCAGCAGTGAACAGGGGAATAATTCACCCCTCCACTTT.

Of note for this clone: This CDR3 is also generated by other DNA sequences in the sample. The V gene is TRBV6-5, the J gene TRBJ1-1; TRBD1 agrees at 7 bases. Germline CDR1 and CDR2: MNHEY and SVGAGI. The CDR3 consists of 14 residues. V was clipped by 6 bases and J by 1 base; unmatched bases: 5. This CDR3 is CASRRGQGNTEAFF. CDR3 DNA sequence: TGTGCCAGCAGAAGGGGGCAGGGGAACACTGAAGCTTTCTTT.

This rearrangement joins TRBV5-4 to TRBJ2-5, with 8 bases identical to TRBD1. The length of the CDR3 is 13 residues. With V trimmed by 6 bases and J by 5 bases, 6 bases remained unmatched. Germline CDR1 is SGHNT and CDR2 is YYREEE (reference sequence). CDR3 sequence (DNA): TGTGCCAGCAACCAGGGGGCCGCGGAGACCCAGTACTTC. It translates to CASNQGAAETQYF.

The chain combines TRBV6-5 with TRBJ1-1; D is unclear. Germline CDR1 reads MNHEY; CDR2 reads SVGAGI. The CDR3 contains 15 residues. V dropped 2 bases and J dropped 7 bases, with 17 bases sitting between them. CDR3 amino acids: CASSYISVAAGEAFF. In DNA form, the CDR3 reads TGTGCCAGCAGTTACATTTCGGTAGCGGCCGGTGAAGCTTTCTTT.

The chain carries TRBV6-1 and TRBJ2-3; the match to TRBD2 covers 8 bases. The CDR3 runs 14 residues. Germline CDR1 is MNHNS and CDR2 is SASEGT. Trimming took 8 bases from V and 5 from J; bases not matched to a gene: 9. CDR3 sequence (DNA): TGTGCCAGCGGACTAGCTCCGACCCGAGATACGCAGTATTTT. Protein sequence: CASGLAPTRDTQYF.

The chain is built from TRBV19 and TRBJ1-1; D is perhaps TRBD1 (6 bases). Trimming removed 3 bases from V and 1 base from J, with 15 bases in between. The CDR3 runs 16 residues. Germline V CDR1 and CDR2: LNHDA, SQIVND (reference sequence). The CDR3 nucleotides are TGTGCCAGTAGTATCGGGTTGGGGGCGAAGAACACTGAAGCTTTCTTT. Its translation: CASSIGLGAKNTEAFF. Full variable domain (rest looked up from reference TRBV19 and TRBJ1-1): DGGITQSPKYLFRKEGQNVTLSCEQNLNHDAMYWYRQDPGQGLRLIYYSQIVNDFQKGDIAEGYSVSREKKESFPLTVTSAQKNPTAFYLCASSIGLGAKNTEAFFGQGTRLTVV.

CDR3 nucleotide sequence: TGTGCCAGCAGCCCCCTGGGGTCAGGAGGTCTGACTGAAGCTTTCTTT. It encodes CASSPLGSGGLTEAFF. The chain employs TRBV5-4 and TRBJ1-1, with D unresolved. This CDR3 region has 16 residues. Per germline, CDR1 SGHNT and CDR2 YYREEE (reference sequence). V lost 4 bases and J 5 bases, leaving 21 bases between the germline ends.

The genes are TRBV7-9 and TRBJ2-1, with 14 bases fitting TRBD2. Germline CDR1 SEHNR, CDR2 FQNEAQ (reference sequence). After removal of 5 bases from V and 8 bases from J, the junction contained 11 bases not matched to a gene. The CDR3 has 17 residues. CDR3 DNA: TGTGCCAGCAGCATAGGGGGACTAGCGGGAGATGTGGATGAGCAGTTCTTC. It encodes CASSIGGLAGDVDEQFF.

The DNA for the CDR3 is TGTGCCAGCGGGGGGGGGACTAGCGGGACGAATACGCAGTATTTT. The encoded protein is CASGGGTSGTNTQYF. J is TRBJ2-3 and V is TRBV19; 13 nucleotides align to TRBD2. Trimming removed 9 bases from V and 7 bases from J; junction bases left unmatched: 10. The germline gives CDR1 LNHDA, CDR2 SQIVND (reference sequence). This CDR3 region has 15 residues.

The chain employs TRBV29-1 and TRBJ2-1, with 10 positions matching TRBD2. Trimming at V came to 2 bases and at J to 3 bases, leaving 1 base not matched to a gene. Germline assignment: CDR1 SQVTM and CDR2 ANQGSEA. The CDR3 is made up of 14 amino acids. The CDR3 nucleotides read TGCAGCGTTGAACTAGCGGGAGTCTACAATGAGCAGTTCTTC. This translates into CSVELAGVYNEQFF.

J is TRBJ1-1 and V is TRBV11-2; weak D call: TRBD1 (6 bases). Germline loops: CDR1 SGHAT, CDR2 FQNNGV. The V end was cut by 5 bases, the J end by 1 base, with 8 bases between. The CDR3 is 13 amino acids. CDR3 region: CASSMDRNTEAFF. CDR3 in DNA: TGTGCCAGCAGCATGGACAGGAACACTGAAGCTTTCTTT.

This clone appeared a single time. The chain uses TRBV2 and TRBJ1-4; weak D call: TRBD1 (6 bases). The CDR3 extends over 12 amino acids. In germline, CDR1 is SNHLY, CDR2 FYNNEI. V was clipped by 6 bases and J by 14 bases, with 16 bases between them. The CDR3 here is CASSLQGWDLFF. The CDR3 DNA follows: TGTGCCAGCAGCCTCCAGGGGTGGGACCTGTTTTTT.

A single count supports this clone. The gene calls are TRBV27 and TRBJ1-6; a weak D match, TRBD1 (5 bases). V gave up 4 bases and J gave up 2 bases, with 15 bases separating them. The V gene's germline CDR1 is MNHEY and CDR2 SMNVEV (reference sequence). This CDR3 has 17 amino acids. Written as DNA, the CDR3 is TGTGCCAGCAGTTCGTCGTCGCCAGGGACCTATAATTCACCCCTCCACTTT. This translates into CASSSSSPGTYNSPLHF.

The chain is built from TRBV10-1 and TRBJ1-3; no firm D call. The CDR3 length is 15 residues. Germline V gives CDR1 WNHNN, CDR2 SYGVQD (reference sequence). Trimming left V 5 bases short and J 0 bases short, with 11 bases between. The CDR3 DNA sequence: TGCGCCAGCAGTATCGACATGAGCTCTGGAAACACCATATATTTT. This sequence encodes CASSIDMSSGNTIYF.

The chain carries TRBV5-6 and TRBJ2-7; 8 bases fit TRBD1. CDR1 SGHDT and CDR2 YYEEEE come from the germline V gene. The J segment lost 3 bases and the V segment lost 4 bases, leaving 6 bases of the junction unmatched. CDR3 size: 14 residues. The CDR3 coding sequence is TGTGCCAGCAGCCGAAAGGACAGGGTCTACGAGCAGTACTTC. Translation: CASSRKDRVYEQYF. The whole variable domain, filled in from reference TRBV5-6 and TRBJ2-7, reads DAGVTQSPTHLIKTRGQQVTLRCSPKSGHDTVSWYQQALGQGPQFIFQYYEEEERQRGNFPDRFSGHQFPNYSSELNVNALLLGDSALYLCASSRKDRVYEQYFGPGTRLTVT.

The gene calls are TRBV15 and TRBJ1-4; TRBD1 is a possible D gene (6 bases). V lost 4 bases to trimming and J lost 3 bases, with 9 bases between them. Germline values: CDR1 LNHNV, CDR2 YYDKDF (reference sequence). The CDR3 sequence is 14 residues long. CDR3 nucleotide sequence: TGTGCCACCAGCAACCGACAGGCTAATGAAAAACTGTTTTTT. Translated: CATSNRQANEKLFF.

V is TRBV9 and J is TRBJ2-3; TRBD2 matches 12 bases. Germline CDR1 and CDR2: SGDLS and YYNGEE. The CDR3 consists of 15 residues. V lost 0 bases and J lost 5; bases outside the gene matches: 1. CDR3: CASSVASGGVDTQYF. As DNA, the CDR3 is TGTGCCAGCAGCGTAGCTAGCGGGGGGGTAGATACGCAGTATTTT.

The genes are TRBV19 and TRBJ1-1, with 11 nucleotides matching TRBD1. This CDR3 is built from 16 residues. V lost 5 bases and J lost 5; bases outside the gene matches: 10. CDR1 LNHDA and CDR2 SQIVND come from the germline V gene (reference sequence). The CDR3 reads CASSFPRTGGKTEAFF. CDR3 coding DNA: TGTGCCAGTAGTTTCCCTCGGACAGGGGGCAAAACTGAAGCTTTCTTT.